This T cell receptor (beta chain) was sequenced for a study of T cell repertoires in cytomegalovirus infection. Study-wide background: Public TCR beta signatures provided an indication of both CMV infection and a matching HLA type. Overall study results and limits: HLA-C-restricted CMV-specific TCR beta clonotypes were dominant in the ex vivo response. Cumulative frequency (of public TCR beta family members) identified carriers of CMV plus the relevant HLA.

This clonotype was recorded a few times. The antigen is undetermined. The CDR3 is 15 amino acids. V gave up 5 bases and J gave up 9 bases; unmatched junction bases: 10. Germline CDR1 and CDR2: MNHNS and SASEGT. One entry per CDR3 protein, called by TCRdb with MiXCR from the reads. The table includes about 600,000 distinct CDR3 sequences, 20% to 30% detected once. This TCR was sampled from a human donor in good health (CMV status not recorded). Some clones in this sample may be carry-over from other donors' samples. The sample taken for sequencing was CD8+ T cells from PBMCs. This chain joins TRBV6-1 and TRBJ2-1, with 10 bases fitting TRBD1. The CDR3, as DNA: TGTGCCAGCAGTTTTCCCGGGACAGGGGTTGGTGAGCAGTTCTTC. Residues: CASSFPGTGVGEQFF.